The TCR beta chain under discussion was sequenced for a study of T cell clonotyping in hematopoietic cell transplantation. Study-level findings and limits: After transplant, recipient diversity fell while pathologically expanded clonotypes grew through day 180.

Data came from immunoSEQ multiplex PCR; TCRdb stores just in-frame clones and leaves some out. The repertoire has roughly 40,000 clones, about 93% of them found once; the top ten carry less than 1%. In regard to this clone: Its specificity is unknown.

Germline CDR1 is GTSNPN and CDR2 is SVGIG (reference sequence). J gave up 0 bases and V 1 base, and 12 bases lay outside the gene matches. This CDR3 spans 18 amino acids. This sequence was found in a woman in her 50s in good health. Some clones in this sample may be carry-over from other donors' samples. The sample was peripheral blood mononuclear cells. V is TRBV30 and J is TRBJ2-7, with 10 bases lining up with TRBD2. CDR3 coding DNA: TGTGCCTGGAGTGATGACCCTGCTAGCGGGGGCAACTCCTACGAGCAGTACTTC. Its protein is CAWSDDPASGGNSYEQYF.